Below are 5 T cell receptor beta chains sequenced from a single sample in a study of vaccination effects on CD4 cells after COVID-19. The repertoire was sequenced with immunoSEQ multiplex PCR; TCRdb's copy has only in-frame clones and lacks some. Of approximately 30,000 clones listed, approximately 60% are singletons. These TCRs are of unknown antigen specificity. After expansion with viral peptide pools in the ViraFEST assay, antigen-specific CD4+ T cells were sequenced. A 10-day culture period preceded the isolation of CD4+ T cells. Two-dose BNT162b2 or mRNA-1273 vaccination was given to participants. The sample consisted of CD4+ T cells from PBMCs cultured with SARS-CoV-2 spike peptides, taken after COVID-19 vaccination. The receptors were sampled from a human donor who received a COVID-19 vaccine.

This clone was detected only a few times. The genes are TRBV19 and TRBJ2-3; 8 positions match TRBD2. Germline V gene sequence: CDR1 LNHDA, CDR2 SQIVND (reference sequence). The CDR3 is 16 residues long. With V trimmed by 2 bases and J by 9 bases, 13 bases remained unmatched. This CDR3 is CASSISGRAESPTQYF. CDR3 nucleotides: TGTGCCAGTAGTATATCCGGGAGGGCCGAATCCCCGACGCAGTATTTT.

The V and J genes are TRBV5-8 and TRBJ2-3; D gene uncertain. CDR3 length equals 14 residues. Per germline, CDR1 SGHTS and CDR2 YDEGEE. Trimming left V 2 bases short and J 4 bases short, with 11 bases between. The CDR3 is CASSFKDPADTQYF. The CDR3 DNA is TGTGCCAGCAGCTTTAAGGATCCAGCAGATACGCAGTATTTT.

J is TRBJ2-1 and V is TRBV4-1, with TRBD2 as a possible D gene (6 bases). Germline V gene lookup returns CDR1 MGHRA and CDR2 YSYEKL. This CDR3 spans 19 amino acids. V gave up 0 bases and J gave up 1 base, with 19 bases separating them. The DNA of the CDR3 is TGCGCCAGCAGCCAAGACCGGGACTCCGGCCTACCATCCTACAATGAGCAGTTCTTC. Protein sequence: CASSQDRDSGLPSYNEQFF.

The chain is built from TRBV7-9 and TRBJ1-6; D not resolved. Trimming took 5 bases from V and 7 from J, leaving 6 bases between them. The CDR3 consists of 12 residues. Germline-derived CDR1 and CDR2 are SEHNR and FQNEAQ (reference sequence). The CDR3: CASSAENSPLHF. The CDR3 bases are TGTGCCAGCAGCGCCGAGAATTCACCCCTCCACTTT. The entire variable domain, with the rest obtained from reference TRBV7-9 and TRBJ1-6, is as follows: DTGVSQNPRHKITKRGQNVTFRCDPISEHNRLYWYRQTLGQGPEFLTYFQNEAQLEKSRLLSDRFSAERPKGSFSTLEIQRTEQGDSAMYLCASSAENSPLHFGNGTRLTVT.

The CDR3 loop is CASSTIRAGGNTIYF. CDR3 bases: TGTGCCAGTAGTACAATTCGGGCGGGCGGAAACACCATATATTTT. The chain carries TRBV19 and TRBJ1-3; D is ambiguous. With 4 bases removed from V and 4 bases from J, the gap between germline ends came to 14 bases. The CDR3 is 15 amino acids. The V gene's germline CDR1 is LNHDA and CDR2 SQIVND (reference sequence).